The present TCR beta chain was sequenced within a study of graft-versus-host responses after intestinal transplantation. A few counts support this clone. Antigen specificity is unknown. Points from the study as a whole: Present in recipient marrow, GvH clones included some that appeared first in ileum or blood.

With 7 bases removed from V and 1 base from J, the gap between germline ends came to 14 bases. This CDR3 is 15 amino acids long. CDR1 MDHEN and CDR2 SYDVKM come from the germline V gene. Some clones are missing from TCRdb's copy, which holds only in-frame ones; the method was immunoSEQ multiplex PCR. The table has about 73,000 clones, around 90% seen once. The chain couples TRBV28 to TRBJ2-1; D might be TRBD2 (6 bases). The material was unstimulated CD8+ T cells sorted from spleen or lymph node cells, obtained before transplant. This clonotype was obtained from a human donor who was the organ donor for an intestinal transplant. The CDR3, as DNA: TGTGCCAGCACCCTTGGACGGGGGTCCTACAATGAGCAGTTCTTC. Its protein is CASTLGRGSYNEQFF.